These 6 T cell receptor beta chains originate from one sample sequenced in a study of blood T cell repertoires in COVID-19. Clones were read by immunoSEQ multiplex PCR, and TCRdb kept only the in-frame ones, dropping some. Here the sample spans approximately 47,000 clones, more than 90% being singletons. Specimen: peripheral blood. These receptors originate from a man aged 70-80 years with active COVID-19.

The chain employs TRBV14 and TRBJ2-4; possibly TRBD1 for D (6 bases). Between the trimmed V and J ends, which lost 2 bases and 6 bases, there was a span of 8 bases. Germline CDR1 and CDR2: SGHDN and FVKESK. The CDR3 is 13 residues long. CDR3: CASSQLDRNIQYF. CDR3 DNA sequence: TGTGCCAGCAGCCAACTGGACAGAAACATTCAGTACTTC.

In this sample, this clone turned up once. The chain is built from TRBV2 and TRBJ2-7; tentatively, D is TRBD2 (5 bases). The V end lost 8 bases, the J end lost 7 bases, and 15 bases lay between the germline ends. Germline-derived CDR1 and CDR2 are SNHLY and FYNNEI. This CDR3 is 12 amino acids long. The CDR3 region is CASASGYWEQYF. CDR3 nucleotide sequence: TGTGCCAGCGCCTCGGGGTATTGGGAGCAGTACTTC.

V is TRBV5-1 and J is TRBJ2-5, with TRBD2 identical over 9 bases. The V segment lost 1 base and the J segment 5 bases; nucleotides outside the gene matches: 3. Germline-derived CDR1 and CDR2 are SGHRS and YFSETQ. The CDR3 totals 14 residues. Here the CDR3 reads CASSLPSGVETQYF. DNA of the CDR3: TGCGCCAGCAGCTTGCCTAGCGGGGTCGAGACCCAGTACTTC. The full variable domain, in which reference TRBV5-1 and TRBJ2-5 provide the parts outside the CDR3, is KAGVTQTPRYLIKTRGQQVTLSCSPISGHRSVSWYQQTPGQGLQFLFEYFSETQRNKGNFPGRFSGRQFSNSRSEMNVSTLELGDSALYLCASSLPSGVETQYFGPGTRLLVL.

A few counts support this clone. The chain employs TRBV4-1 and TRBJ1-4; TRBD1 might be the D (5 bases). This CDR3 has 15 amino acids. Germline V CDR1 and CDR2: MGHRA, YSYEKL. Trimming cost V 2 bases and J 8 bases, with 15 bases left between them. CDR3 nucleotide sequence: TGCGCCAGCAGCCAAAAAGGGGTAGCGGTGGAAAAACTGTTTTTT. The encoded protein is CASSQKGVAVEKLFF.

The gene calls are TRBV28 and TRBJ2-5, with D tentatively TRBD1 (6 bases). V was shortened by 5 bases and J by 4 bases, with 17 bases between the two germline ends. The germline CDR1 and CDR2 sequences are MDHEN and SYDVKM. This CDR3 region has 15 residues. CDR3 amino acids: CASSDSGTKRETQYF. CDR3 in DNA: TGTGCCAGCAGTGACTCCGGGACAAAGAGAGAGACCCAGTACTTC.

The rearrangement uses TRBV5-5 and TRBJ2-7; no firm D call. Germline loops: CDR1 SGHKS, CDR2 YYEKEE (reference sequence). Trimming took 2 bases from V and 3 from J, leaving 15 bases between them. This CDR3 has 15 amino acids. CDR3 residues: CASSFWADTFYEQYF. The CDR3 DNA sequence: TGTGCCAGCAGCTTTTGGGCAGATACGTTCTACGAGCAGTACTTC.